The 25 T cell receptor beta chains presented below share a single source sample, sequenced in a study of shared clonotypes between healthy human individuals. The method was immunoSEQ multiplex PCR; TCRdb's version includes in-frame clones alone and lacks a portion of them. The sample carries roughly 720,000 clones, roughly 91% recorded once. The sequencing input was memory CD8+ T cells from PBMCs. Sample subset: CD45RO+ cells pooled with CCR7-negative TemRA cells. The receptors stem from a man aged 18 to 35 in good health. Some clones in this sample may be carry-over from other donors' samples.

The rearrangement uses TRBV15 and TRBJ1-4; D remains ambiguous. V lost 5 bases to trimming and J lost 4 bases, with 17 bases between them. Germline V gives CDR1 LNHNV, CDR2 YYDKDF (reference sequence). The CDR3 is 16 residues long. The CDR3 DNA reads as TGTGCCACCAGCCAGGAGGCCGACGCAAGTAATGAAAAACTGTTTTTT. Amino acids: CATSQEADASNEKLFF.

This chain links TRBV7-9 with TRBJ2-5; no clear D gene. Per germline, CDR1 SEHNR and CDR2 FQNEAQ (reference sequence). The CDR3 contains 15 residues. Between the trimmed V and J ends, which lost 4 bases and 5 bases, there was a span of 17 bases. The CDR3, as DNA: TGTGCCAGCAGCTCCGACCAAGGGTTGGGGGAGACCCAGTACTTC. Its protein is CASSSDQGLGETQYF.

The CDR3 DNA sequence: TGTGCCAGCAGCGCGCCAGGGACGTACAATGAGCAGTTCTTC. This encodes CASSAPGTYNEQFF. V gene TRBV9 combines with J gene TRBJ2-1; D tentatively reads TRBD1 or TRBD2 (5 bases each). Trimming took 3 bases from V and 4 from J, leaving 11 bases between them. Germline V gene sequence: CDR1 SGDLS, CDR2 YYNGEE. The CDR3 totals 14 residues.

The chain joins TRBV28 to TRBJ2-1; D gene unclear. This CDR3 has 11 amino acids. V lost 4 bases, J lost 15 bases, and 13 bases lay in between. The V gene's germline CDR1 is MDHEN and CDR2 SYDVKM. The CDR3 DNA is TGTGCCAGCAGTTCTAACAACGACGGGTTCTTC. Translation: CASSSNNDGFF.

This clone was detected only a few times. The chain uses TRBV7-9 and TRBJ1-5, with TRBD1 identical over 10 bases. After removal of 5 bases from V and 7 bases from J, the junction contained 8 bases not matched to a gene. This CDR3 is 15 amino acids long. CDR1 SEHNR and CDR2 FQNEAQ come from the germline V gene (reference sequence). The CDR3 sequence is CASSTGTGVEQPQHF. CDR3 bases: TGTGCCAGCAGCACGGGGACAGGGGTAGAGCAGCCCCAGCATTTT.

CDR3 nucleotide sequence: TGTGCCAGCAGTGTGGCAGGGCATGGCTACACCTTC. It yields the protein CASSVAGHGYTF. This chain uses TRBV2 with TRBJ1-2, with a weak D call TRBD1 (5 bases). Trimming shortened V by 4 bases and J by 6 bases, and 9 bases separated the two germline ends. This CDR3 has 12 residues. The germline V gene encodes CDR1 SNHLY and CDR2 FYNNEI. The entire variable domain, with the rest obtained from reference TRBV2 and TRBJ1-2, is as follows: EPEVTQTPSHQVTQMGQEVILRCVPISNHLYFYWYRQILGQKVEFLVSFYNNEISEKSEIFDDQFSVERPDGSNFTLKIRSTKLEDSAMYFCASSVAGHGYTFGSGTRLTVV.

As concerns this clone: In the same sample, other DNA sequences code for this CDR3. The chain is built from TRBV28 and TRBJ2-5; D possibly uses TRBD1 or TRBD2 (5 bases each). Trimming took 3 bases from V and 2 from J, leaving 13 bases between them. The CDR3 totals 15 residues. Germline CDR1 reads MDHEN; CDR2 reads SYDVKM. In DNA, the CDR3 is TGTGCCAGCAGTTTGGGAGACAGAGATCAAGAGACCCAGTACTTC. Translated, it gives CASSLGDRDQETQYF.

The J gene is TRBJ2-3, the V gene TRBV27; maybe TRBD2 (6 bases). The CDR3 consists of 13 residues. The V gene lost 5 bases and the J gene lost 1 base, with 7 bases spanning the gap. The germline CDR1 and CDR2 sequences are MNHEY and SMNVEV (reference sequence). The CDR3: CASSTGGTDTQYF. DNA of the CDR3: TGTGCCAGCAGTACGGGGGGCACAGATACGCAGTATTTT.

The V gene is TRBV4-1, the J gene TRBJ2-7; tentative D call: TRBD1 (6 bases). Trimming stripped 3 bases from V and 3 bases from J, with 15 bases between. This CDR3 comprises 15 residues. Germline CDR1 and CDR2: MGHRA and YSYEKL. CDR3 bases: TGCGCCAGCAGCCACCCCGGGACACCCCTCTACGAGCAGTACTTC. The encoded protein is CASSHPGTPLYEQYF.

This clone was seen only a few times. V gene TRBV7-6 combines with J gene TRBJ2-1, with D uncertain. In germline, CDR1 is SGHVS, CDR2 FNYEAQ. V lost 2 bases to trimming and J lost 8 bases, with 7 bases between them. The CDR3 runs 12 residues. The CDR3 region is CASSLRADEQFF. CDR3 in DNA: TGTGCCAGCAGCTTAAGGGCAGATGAGCAGTTCTTC.

This clone is a singleton in its sample. V usage is TRBV7-8 and J usage is TRBJ2-1, with a tentative D call TRBD2 (6 bases). Germline lookup yields CDR1 SGHVS and CDR2 FQNEAQ. V lost 0 bases, J lost 9 bases, and 18 bases lay in between. CDR3 size: 16 residues. This CDR3 is CASSLAVGGWYSEQFF. The CDR3 DNA is TGTGCCAGCAGCTTAGCGGTGGGAGGCTGGTATAGTGAGCAGTTCTTC. The complete variable domain, with remaining parts taken from reference TRBV7-8 and TRBJ2-1, reads GAGVSQSPRYKVAKRGQDVALRCDPISGHVSLFWYQQALGQGPEFLTYFQNEAQLDKSGLPSDRFFAERPEGSVSTLKIQRTQQEDSAVYLCASSLAVGGWYSEQFFGPGTRLTVL.

The chain joins TRBV7-9 to TRBJ2-1, with 10 nucleotides matching TRBD1. CDR3 length equals 15 residues. The J segment lost 4 bases and the V segment lost 4 bases, leaving 4 bases of the junction unmatched. Per the germline V gene, CDR1 is SEHNR and CDR2 is FQNEAQ (reference sequence). CDR3 amino acids: CASSSGTGVYNEQFF. The CDR3 region has the DNA TGTGCCAGCAGCTCAGGGACAGGGGTATACAATGAGCAGTTCTTC.

The chain joins TRBV7-9 to TRBJ2-7, with D possibly called TRBD1 or TRBD2 (5 bases each). There are 15 residues in the CDR3. V lost 1 base and J 6 bases, leaving 16 bases between the germline ends. Germline CDR1 reads SEHNR; CDR2 reads FQNEAQ (reference sequence). The DNA for the CDR3 is TGTGCCAGCAGCTTAGAGCGACGTTGGGACGGCGAGCAGTACTTC. Translating gives CASSLERRWDGEQYF.

The V gene is TRBV9, the J gene TRBJ1-2, with D perhaps matching TRBD1 (6 bases). Germline V gene lookup returns CDR1 SGDLS and CDR2 YYNGEE. V lost 0 bases and J 3 bases, leaving 15 bases between the germline ends. CDR3 length equals 16 residues. CDR3 amino acids: CASSVGRQERDYGYTF. CDR3 bases: TGTGCCAGCAGCGTAGGCCGACAGGAGAGGGACTATGGCTACACCTTC. Complete variable domain (other parts from reference TRBV9 and TRBJ1-2): DSGVTQTPKHLITATGQRVTLRCSPRSGDLSVYWYQQSLDQGLQFLIQYYNGEERAKGNILERFSAQQFPDLHSELNLSSLELGDSALYFCASSVGRQERDYGYTFGSGTRLTVV.

The rearrangement links TRBV6-6 to TRBJ1-1, with no clear D. The CDR3 spans 13 residues. CDR1 is MNHNY and CDR2 is SVGAGI in the germline V gene (reference sequence). The germline V and J ends were trimmed by 7 bases and 1 base, with 10 bases remaining between them. CDR3 in DNA: TGTGCCAGCACCCTACCCCCGAACACTGAAGCTTTCTTT. Translating it yields CASTLPPNTEAFF.

This rearrangement joins TRBV19 to TRBJ2-1; D uncertain. V was cut by 5 bases and J by 1 base, with 12 bases left in between. Germline loops: CDR1 LNHDA, CDR2 SQIVND (reference sequence). This CDR3 spans 15 amino acids. The CDR3 DNA is TGTGCCAGTAGTCCCGTAATGGGATCCTACAATGAGCAGTTCTTC. As protein: CASSPVMGSYNEQFF. The full variable domain, completed using reference TRBV19 and TRBJ2-1, is DGGITQSPKYLFRKEGQNVTLSCEQNLNHDAMYWYRQDPGQGLRLIYYSQIVNDFQKGDIAEGYSVSREKKESFPLTVTSAQKNPTAFYLCASSPVMGSYNEQFFGPGTRLTVL.

This rearrangement joins TRBV29-1 to TRBJ2-1; TRBD1 matches at 7 bases. Trimming removed 8 bases from V and 6 bases from J; junction bases left unmatched: 13. Germline V CDR1 and CDR2: SQVTM, ANQGSEA. The CDR3 loop spans 14 amino acids. The DNA for the CDR3 is TGCAGCCACCTTCAGCAGGGGGTAGGCAATGAGCAGTTCTTC. This sequence encodes CSHLQQGVGNEQFF.

The CDR3 DNA reads as TGTGCCAGCAGTGAATTGGGAGAAAAAGAGACCCAGTACTTC. It yields the protein CASSELGEKETQYF. The V and J genes are TRBV25-1 and TRBJ2-5; D is possibly TRBD2 (5 bases). The CDR3 contains 14 residues. CDR1 MGHDK and CDR2 SYGVNS come from the germline V gene. Trimming removed 1 base from V and 3 bases from J, with 9 bases in between.

The chain joins TRBV9 to TRBJ1-5; TRBD1 might be the D (6 bases). V was trimmed by 3 bases and J by 4 bases, leaving 8 bases between them. The CDR3 spans 13 residues. Per germline, CDR1 SGDLS and CDR2 YYNGEE. The CDR3 DNA reads as TGTGCCAGCAGCGAACAGGGAAATCAGCCCCAGCATTTT. Protein: CASSEQGNQPQHF.

The gene calls are TRBV25-1 and TRBJ1-4; a possible D gene is TRBD1 (5 bases). The CDR3 spans 14 residues. Germline lookup yields CDR1 MGHDK and CDR2 SYGVNS. V lost 3 bases and J 2 bases, leaving 7 bases between the germline ends. Written as DNA, the CDR3 is TGTGCCAGCAGTGAGCGGGGGACTAATGAAAAACTGTTTTTT. This codes for CASSERGTNEKLFF.

By its share, this clone is large. The chain combines TRBV6-5 with TRBJ2-3; D not resolved. Germline-derived CDR1 and CDR2 are MNHEY and SVGAGI. V lost 0 bases and J 4 bases, leaving 8 bases between the germline ends. The CDR3 extends over 14 amino acids. This CDR3 reads CASSYSTGSDTQYF. The CDR3 nucleotides read TGTGCCAGCAGTTACTCGACTGGGTCAGATACGCAGTATTTT.

V usage is TRBV6-5 and J usage is TRBJ2-5; D not certain. V gave up 4 bases and J gave up 1 base, with 1 base separating them. Germline CDR1 reads MNHEY; CDR2 reads SVGAGI. The CDR3 is made up of 11 amino acids. CDR3: CASSFQETQYF. Written as DNA, the CDR3 is TGTGCCAGCAGTTTCCAAGAGACCCAGTACTTC.

V gene TRBV7-9 combines with J gene TRBJ2-7; either TRBD1 or TRBD2 may supply D (5 bases each). Germline-derived CDR1 and CDR2 are SEHNR and FQNEAQ (reference sequence). V was shortened by 3 bases and J by 5 bases, with 14 bases between the two germline ends. CDR3 length equals 14 residues. In DNA form, the CDR3 reads TGTGCCAGCAGCTTGGCAGGGCACGGGAACGAGCAGTACTTC. It encodes CASSLAGHGNEQYF.

The chain has TRBV6-5 and TRBJ1-5; a weak D match, TRBD1 (5 bases). V was trimmed by 2 bases and J by 6 bases, leaving 14 bases between them. The V gene's germline CDR1 is MNHEY and CDR2 SVGAGI. The CDR3 sequence is 15 residues long. Written as DNA, the CDR3 is TGTGCCAGCAGTTACGGGGGAGTAGGGGTTCAGCCCCAGCATTTT. Protein: CASSYGGVGVQPQHF.

This clone was recorded once. CDR3 in DNA: TGCGCCAGCAGCCAGCCTATAGCGGGAACCTACAATGAGCAGTTCTTC. Protein: CASSQPIAGTYNEQFF. V and J are TRBV4-3 and TRBJ2-1; TRBD2 agrees at 8 bases. V lost 3 bases to trimming and J lost 2 bases; unmatched junction nucleotides: 6. This CDR3 comprises 16 residues. From germline, CDR1 is LGHNA and CDR2 YSLEER.